What follows is one T cell receptor beta chain and its context. The antigen it binds to is not known. Per-base qualities were not stored, and no clone one base away is much larger. Counted from cysteine to phenylalanine, this CDR3 has 15 amino acids. Only the CDR3 DNA is retained, 45 bases long and in frame from the first base. The junction shows trimming of 2 bases on V and 2 bases on J, plus 13 bases between the germline ends. Taken from the germline V gene, the CDR1 and CDR2 loops are SGHVS and FQNEAQ. The data originate from a study of T cell changes during pregnancy in multiple sclerosis (dated by TCRdb to the late 2010s). A note on the overall study: Changes in the T cell repertoire over the course of pregnancy were examined in this study in women with multiple sclerosis.

Library preparation was by the immunoSEQ multiplex PCR assay. This immuneACCESS table, as held by TCRdb, lists in-frame sequences with V and J called but not all clones. Of the missing ones, under half trace to an unresolved V gene in checked studies; the others have no known cause. Recorded for this sample are about 67,000 clones; more than 85% of them occurred a single time. The top ten clones comprise 1.4% of the sample. Sequenced material: peripheral blood, taken in the second trimester of pregnancy. This clonotype was sampled from a female donor with multiple sclerosis, enrolled in a pregnancy study. This chain is built from TRBV7-8 and TRBJ2-7; a tentative D match to TRBD1 spans 6 bases. Here is the DNA: TGTGCCAGCAGCTTATACAGGACAGAAACCTACGAGCAGTACTTC. This is translated as CASSLYRTETYEQYF. With the rest looked up from the reference TRBV7-8 and TRBJ2-7 genes rather than sequenced, the full variable domain is GAGVSQSPRYKVAKRGQDVALRCDPISGHVSLFWYQQALGQGPEFLTYFQNEAQLDKSGLPSDRFFAERPEGSVSTLKIQRTQQEDSAVYLCASSLYRTETYEQYFGPGTRLTVT.